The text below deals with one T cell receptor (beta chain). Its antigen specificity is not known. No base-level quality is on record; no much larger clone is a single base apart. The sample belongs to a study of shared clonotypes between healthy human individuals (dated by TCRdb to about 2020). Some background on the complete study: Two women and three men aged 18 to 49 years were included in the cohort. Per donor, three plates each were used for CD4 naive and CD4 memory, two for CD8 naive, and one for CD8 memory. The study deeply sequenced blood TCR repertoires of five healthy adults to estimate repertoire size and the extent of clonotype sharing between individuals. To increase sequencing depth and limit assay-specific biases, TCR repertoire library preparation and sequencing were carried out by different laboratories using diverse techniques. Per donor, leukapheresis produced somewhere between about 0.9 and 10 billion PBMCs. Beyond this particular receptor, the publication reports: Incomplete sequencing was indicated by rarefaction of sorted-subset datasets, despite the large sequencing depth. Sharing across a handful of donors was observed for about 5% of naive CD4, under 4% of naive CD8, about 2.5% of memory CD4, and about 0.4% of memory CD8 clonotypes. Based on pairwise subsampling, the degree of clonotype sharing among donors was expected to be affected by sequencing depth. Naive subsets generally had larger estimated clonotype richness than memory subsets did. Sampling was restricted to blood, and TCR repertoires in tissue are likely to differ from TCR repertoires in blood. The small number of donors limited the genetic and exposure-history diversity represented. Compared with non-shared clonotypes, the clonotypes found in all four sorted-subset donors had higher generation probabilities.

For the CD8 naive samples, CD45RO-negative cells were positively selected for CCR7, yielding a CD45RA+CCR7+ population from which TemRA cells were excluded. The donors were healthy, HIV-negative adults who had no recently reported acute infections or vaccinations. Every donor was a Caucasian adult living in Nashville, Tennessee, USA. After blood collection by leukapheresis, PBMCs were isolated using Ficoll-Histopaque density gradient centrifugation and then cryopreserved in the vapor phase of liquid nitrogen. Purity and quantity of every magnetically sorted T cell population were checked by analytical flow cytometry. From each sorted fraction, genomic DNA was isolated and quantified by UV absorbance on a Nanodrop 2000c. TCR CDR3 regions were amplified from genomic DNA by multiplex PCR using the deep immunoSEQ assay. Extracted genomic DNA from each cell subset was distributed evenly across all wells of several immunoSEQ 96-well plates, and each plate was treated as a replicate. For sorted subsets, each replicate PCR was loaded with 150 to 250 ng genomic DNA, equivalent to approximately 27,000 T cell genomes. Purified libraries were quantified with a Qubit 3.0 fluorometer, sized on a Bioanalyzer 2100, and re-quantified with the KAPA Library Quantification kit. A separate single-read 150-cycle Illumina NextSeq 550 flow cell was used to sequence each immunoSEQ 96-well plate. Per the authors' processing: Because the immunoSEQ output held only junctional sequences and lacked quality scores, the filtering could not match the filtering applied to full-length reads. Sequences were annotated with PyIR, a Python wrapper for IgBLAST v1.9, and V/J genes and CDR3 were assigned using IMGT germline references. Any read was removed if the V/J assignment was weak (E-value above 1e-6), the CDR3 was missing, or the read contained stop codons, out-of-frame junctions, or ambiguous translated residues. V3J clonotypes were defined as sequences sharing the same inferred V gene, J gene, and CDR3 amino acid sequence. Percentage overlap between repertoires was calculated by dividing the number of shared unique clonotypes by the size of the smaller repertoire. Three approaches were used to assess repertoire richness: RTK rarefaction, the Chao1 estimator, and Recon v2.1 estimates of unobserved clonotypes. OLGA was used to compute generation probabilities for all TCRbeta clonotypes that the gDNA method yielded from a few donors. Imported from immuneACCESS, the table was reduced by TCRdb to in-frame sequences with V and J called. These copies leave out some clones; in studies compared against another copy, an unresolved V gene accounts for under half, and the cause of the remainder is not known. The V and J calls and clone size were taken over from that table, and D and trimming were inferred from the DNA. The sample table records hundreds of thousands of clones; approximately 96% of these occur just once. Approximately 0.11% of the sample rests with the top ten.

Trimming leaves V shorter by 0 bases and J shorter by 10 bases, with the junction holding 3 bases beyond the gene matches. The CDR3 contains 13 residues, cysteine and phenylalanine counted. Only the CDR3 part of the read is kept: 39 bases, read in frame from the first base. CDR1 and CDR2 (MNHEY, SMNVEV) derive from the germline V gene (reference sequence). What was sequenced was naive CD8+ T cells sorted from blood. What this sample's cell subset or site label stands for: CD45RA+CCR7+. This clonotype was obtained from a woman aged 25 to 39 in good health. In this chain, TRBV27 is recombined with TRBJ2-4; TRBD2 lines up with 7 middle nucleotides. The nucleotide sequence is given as TGTGCCAGCAGTTTATCGGTGGGGGGGATTCAGTACTTC. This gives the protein CASSLSVGGIQYF.